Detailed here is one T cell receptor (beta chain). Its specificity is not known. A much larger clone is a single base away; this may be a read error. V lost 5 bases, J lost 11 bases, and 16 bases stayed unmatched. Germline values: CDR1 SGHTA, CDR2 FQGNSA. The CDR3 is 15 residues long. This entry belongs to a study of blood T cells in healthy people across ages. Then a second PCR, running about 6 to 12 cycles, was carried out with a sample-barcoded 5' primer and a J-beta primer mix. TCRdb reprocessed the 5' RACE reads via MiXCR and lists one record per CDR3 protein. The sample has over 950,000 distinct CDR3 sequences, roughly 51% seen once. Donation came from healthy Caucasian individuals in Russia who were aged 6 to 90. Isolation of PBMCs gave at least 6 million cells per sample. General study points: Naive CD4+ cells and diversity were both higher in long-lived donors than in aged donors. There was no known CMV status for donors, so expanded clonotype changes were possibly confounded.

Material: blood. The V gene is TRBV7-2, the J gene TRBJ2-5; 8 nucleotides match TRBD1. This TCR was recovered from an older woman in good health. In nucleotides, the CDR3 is TGTGCCAGCAGCCTACGTGACAGGGGCTACAATGAGCAGTACTTC. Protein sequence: CASSLRDRGYNEQYF.